In this sample, the clone carrying this T cell receptor beta chain turned up once. Its matching antigen is unknown. The junction departs from the called germline gene at one end, perhaps through a read error. These data belong to a study of shared clonotypes between healthy human individuals. The study's findings and limits: Across subsets, estimated richness was generally greater for naive than for memory populations. When naive CD4 clonotypes were compared across several donors, 4% to 6.5% were shared.

Each cell subset's genomic DNA was divided evenly among several immunoSEQ plates. Assay used: immunoSEQ multiplex PCR; TCRdb lists only in-frame clones, some missing. The sample has some 790,000 clones, 55% to 80% seen once. CDR3 size: 14 residues. Germline V gene lookup returns CDR1 SNHLY and CDR2 FYNNEI. This chain joins TRBV2 and TRBJ2-1; D unclear. This sequence was found in a woman aged 25 to 39 in good health. What was sequenced was memory CD4+ T cells sorted from blood. Subset here: CD45RA-negative fraction. The DNA of the CDR3 is TGTGCCAGCAGGGCTAGTGTCTCCCACAATGAGCAGTTCTTC. Amino acid sequence: CASRASVSHNEQFF.